A single sample is the source of the 2 T cell receptor beta chains below, sequenced in a study of T cell repertoires in cytomegalovirus infection. TCRdb re-called the reads with MiXCR, one entry per CDR3 protein. The sample yields around 530,000 distinct CDR3 sequences, more than 25% seen once. The sample comprised PBMCs. These TCRs come from a human donor in good health (CMV status not recorded). Some clones in this sample may be carry-over from other donors' samples.

The chain couples TRBV28 to TRBJ2-1, with TRBD2 as a possible D gene (5 bases). Trimming removed 4 bases at V and 13 bases at J, with 14 bases between. This CDR3 region has 12 residues. Germline CDR1 MDHEN, CDR2 SYDVKM. CDR3 region: CASSWTQAVQFF. In nucleotides, the CDR3 is TGTGCCAGCAGTTGGACTCAAGCGGTACAGTTCTTC. The full variable domain, its missing parts supplied by reference TRBV28 and TRBJ2-1, is DVKVTQSSRYLVKRTGEKVFLECVQDMDHENMFWYRQDPGLGLRLIYFSYDVKMKEKGDIPEGYSVSREKKERFSLILESASTNQTSMYLCASSWTQAVQFFGPGTRLTVL.

This chain uses TRBV11-3 with TRBJ2-1, with 9 bases lining up with TRBD2. This CDR3 spans 14 amino acids. Losses at the gene ends were 5 bases for V and 8 bases for J; bases not matched to a gene: 7. CDR1 and CDR2 (germline): SGHNT, YENEEA. The CDR3 region is CASSHLQREDEQFF. The DNA of the CDR3 is TGTGCCAGCAGCCATCTCCAGCGGGAGGATGAGCAGTTCTTC.